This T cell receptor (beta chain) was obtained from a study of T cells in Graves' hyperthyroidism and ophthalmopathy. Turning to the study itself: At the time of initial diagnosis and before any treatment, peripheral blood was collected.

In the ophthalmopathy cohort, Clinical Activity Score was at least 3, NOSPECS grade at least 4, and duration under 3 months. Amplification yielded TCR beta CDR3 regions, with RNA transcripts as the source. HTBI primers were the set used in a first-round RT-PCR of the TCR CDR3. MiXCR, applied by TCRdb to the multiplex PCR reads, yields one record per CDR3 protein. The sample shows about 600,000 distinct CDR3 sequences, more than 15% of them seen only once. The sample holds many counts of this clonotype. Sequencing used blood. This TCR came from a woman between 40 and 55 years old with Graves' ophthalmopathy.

CDR3 sequence reads: CASSPVVGAYNEQFF. The CDR3 bases are TGTGCCAGCAGCCCAGTGGTCGGGGCGTACAATGAGCAGTTCTTC. This chain uses TRBV11-3 with TRBJ2-1; D may be TRBD1 or TRBD2 (5 bases each). CDR3 length equals 15 residues. The V gene lost 5 bases and the J gene lost 4 bases, with 15 bases spanning the gap. Germline values: CDR1 SGHNT, CDR2 YENEEA.